These 15 T cell receptor beta chains were sequenced from one sample in a study of PD-1 blockade in classical Hodgkin lymphoma. Time point reported: newly diagnosed, previously untreated cHL patient sample. Repertoires were generated with immunoSEQ multiplex PCR, while TCRdb's copy carries only in-frame clones and drops some. The sample has over 60,000 clones, over 90% seen once. Input material: peripheral blood mononuclear cells (PBMCs). Source of these receptors: a human donor with classical Hodgkin lymphoma.

With regard to this clone: Germline is not matched at one junction end, which may reflect a read error. This chain uses TRBV25-1 with TRBJ1-2; 10 positions match TRBD1. The CDR3 totals 14 residues. Germline V CDR1 and CDR2: MGHDK, SYGVNS. CDR3 sequence: CASSRPGQGYDYTF. CDR3 DNA: TGTGCCAGCAGTAGACCGGGACAGGGGTATGACTACACCTTC.

The chain employs TRBV7-9 and TRBJ1-5, with D possibly matching TRBD1 (6 bases). Germline V lookup: CDR1 SEHNR, CDR2 FQNEAQ (reference sequence). Trimming took 5 bases from V and 3 from J, leaving 11 bases between them. This CDR3 region has 14 residues. The CDR3 loop reads CASSVTGTNQPQHF. The CDR3 DNA is TGTGCCAGCAGCGTGACAGGAACCAATCAGCCCCAGCATTTT.

The chain combines TRBV2 with TRBJ1-2; D is unclear. The germline V gene encodes CDR1 SNHLY and CDR2 FYNNEI. The CDR3 has 13 amino acids. Trimming left V 6 bases short and J 8 bases short, with 16 bases between. The CDR3 protein is CASRGGLSDGYTF. The CDR3 DNA follows: TGTGCCAGCAGAGGAGGGTTATCGGACGGCTACACCTTC.

The genes are TRBV15 and TRBJ2-7; TRBD1 might be the D (7 bases). CDR1 is LNHNV and CDR2 is YYDKDF in the germline V gene (reference sequence). V was cut by 8 bases and J by 4 bases, with 15 bases left in between. The CDR3 covers 13 residues. The CDR3 sequence is CATRSGGQYEQYF. CDR3 coding DNA: TGTGCCACCCGCTCAGGGGGGCAATACGAGCAGTACTTC. The full variable domain, completed using reference TRBV15 and TRBJ2-7, is DAMVIQNPRYQVTQFGKPVTLSCSQTLNHNVMYWYQQKSSQAPKLLFHYYDKDFNNEADTPDNFQSRRPNTSFCFLDIRSPGLGDTAMYLCATRSGGQYEQYFGPGTRLTVT.

This chain connects TRBV29-1 to TRBJ1-4; TRBD1 might be the D (6 bases). The V end was cut by 2 bases, the J end by 6 bases, with 10 bases between. The CDR3 loop spans 13 amino acids. CDR1 and CDR2 from the germline V gene are SQVTM and ANQGSEA. DNA of the CDR3: TGCAGCGTTGAACGGGGGGGCGATGAAAAACTGTTTTTT. Encoded protein: CSVERGGDEKLFF.

A few counts support this clone. The genes are TRBV19 and TRBJ2-5; 9 nucleotides match TRBD2. Germline values: CDR1 LNHDA, CDR2 SQIVND (reference sequence). The V and J ends lost 8 bases and 5 bases, in that order; junction bases with no gene match: 9. The CDR3 consists of 14 residues. The CDR3 region has the DNA TGTGCCAGTGTAGGCGGGGGGGCTGGCGAGACCCAGTACTTC. Translation gives CASVGGGAGETQYF.

Only one count was recorded for this clone. This rearrangement joins TRBV5-6 to TRBJ1-4; 7 bases map to TRBD1. The length of the CDR3 is 12 residues. Trimming at V came to 4 bases and at J to 9 bases, leaving 3 bases not matched to a gene. Germline loops: CDR1 SGHDT, CDR2 YYEEEE. Written as DNA, the CDR3 is TGTGCCAGCAGCCGGGACAGCAAAAAACTGTTTTTT. Translated: CASSRDSKKLFF. The full variable domain, rest sourced from reference TRBV5-6 and TRBJ1-4, is DAGVTQSPTHLIKTRGQQVTLRCSPKSGHDTVSWYQQALGQGPQFIFQYYEEEERQRGNFPDRFSGHQFPNYSSELNVNALLLGDSALYLCASSRDSKKLFFGSGTQLSVL.

The rearrangement joins TRBV27 to TRBJ1-3, with D possibly being TRBD1 (5 bases). This CDR3 comprises 11 residues. Germline V gene lookup returns CDR1 MNHEY and CDR2 SMNVEV (reference sequence). Trimming pared 10 bases from V and 7 bases from J, leaving 11 bases between. The CDR3 DNA reads TGTGCCACAGGGAGAGGGAACACCATATATTTT. This codes for CATGRGNTIYF.

The gene calls are TRBV30 and TRBJ1-1; D is perhaps TRBD1 (5 bases). The CDR3 totals 15 residues. The ends were cut back, 0 bases at V and 2 bases at J, with 13 bases in the middle. CDR1 and CDR2 from the germline V gene are GTSNPN and SVGIG (reference sequence). DNA of the CDR3: TGTGCCTGGAGTGTACGACCGGGGCCCAACACTGAAGCTTTCTTT. Translated: CAWSVRPGPNTEAFF.

J is TRBJ2-5 and V is TRBV5-6; D is undetermined. V was cut by 0 bases and J by 2 bases, with 5 bases left in between. Germline-derived CDR1 and CDR2 are SGHDT and YYEEEE. The CDR3 extends over 13 amino acids. Here the CDR3 DNA reads TGTGCCAGCAGCTTGGGGCCGCAAGAGACCCAGTACTTC. Its protein product is CASSLGPQETQYF.

This clone was seen once. The gene calls are TRBV19 and TRBJ1-1; maybe TRBD1 (6 bases). The V end was cut by 5 bases, the J end by 11 bases, with 21 bases between. The germline gives CDR1 LNHDA, CDR2 SQIVND (reference sequence). The CDR3 loop spans 14 amino acids. DNA of the CDR3: TGTGCCAGTAGTCTTCCCACGGACAGTTCGTTGGCTTTCTTT. Translated, it gives CASSLPTDSSLAFF.

The J gene is TRBJ1-6, the V gene TRBV5-6; tentatively, D is TRBD1 (5 bases). The CDR3 loop spans 14 amino acids. V was trimmed by 2 bases and J by 10 bases, leaving 13 bases between them. Germline CDR1 and CDR2: SGHDT and YYEEEE. The CDR3 reads CASSFYPGTSPLHF. CDR3 nucleotides: TGTGCCAGCAGCTTTTACCCAGGGACCTCACCCCTCCACTTT.

CDR3 DNA: TGTGCCAGCAGCTTACTCGGAACCGGGGAGCTGTTTTTT. It codes for CASSLLGTGELFF. This chain links TRBV7-2 with TRBJ2-2; D uncertain. V was trimmed by 2 bases and J by 5 bases, leaving 6 bases between them. The CDR3 consists of 13 residues. Looked up from germline, CDR1 is SGHTA and CDR2 is FQGNSA.

This chain connects TRBV7-8 to TRBJ1-1; 12 nucleotides match TRBD1. V lost 5 bases to trimming and J lost 3 bases; unmatched junction nucleotides: 7. The germline V gene has CDR1 SGHVS and CDR2 FQNEAQ. There are 16 residues in the CDR3. The CDR3 bases are TGTGCCAGCAGCACCCGGGACAGGGGGCTGGACACTGAAGCTTTCTTT. This translates into CASSTRDRGLDTEAFF.

The chain carries TRBV11-2 and TRBJ2-2; D call uncertain. Trimming shortened V by 5 bases and J by 4 bases, and 14 bases separated the two germline ends. The CDR3 loop spans 15 amino acids. Germline CDR1 SGHAT, CDR2 FQNNGV. CDR3 in DNA: TGTGCCAGCAGCCGCTCTAACAGTGGCACCGGGGAGCTGTTTTTT. Translation: CASSRSNSGTGELFF.